Presented here are 15 T cell receptor beta chains from one specimen sequenced in a study of blood T cells in healthy people across ages. The second PCR ran roughly 7 to 12 cycles with a sample-barcoded 5' primer and J-beta primers. MiXCR was run by TCRdb on the 5' RACE reads, yielding one entry per CDR3 protein. The sample lists fewer than 1,000,000 distinct CDR3 sequences, under 45% occurring once. The sample comprised blood. The source of these receptors is a man aged 60 to 75 in good health.

This sequence joins TRBV6-2 or TRBV6-3 and TRBJ2-7, with 7 positions matching TRBD2. V trimming: 10 bases; J trimming: 2 bases; junction bases outside the gene matches: 11. The CDR3 consists of 14 residues. Germline V lookup: CDR1 MNHEY, CDR2 SVGEGT. The CDR3 region is CATQERGGPYEQYF. Here the CDR3 DNA reads TGTGCCACCCAGGAGAGGGGAGGGCCCTACGAGCAGTACTTC.

The chain has TRBV25-1 and TRBJ2-2; 10 positions agree with TRBD1. V shed 6 bases, J shed 6 bases, and the junction held 10 bases outside the gene matches. Germline lookup yields CDR1 MGHDK and CDR2 SYGVNS. The CDR3 has 16 amino acids. The CDR3 region is CASSSGQGTRSGELFF. CDR3 nucleotide sequence: TGTGCCAGCAGCTCGGGACAGGGGACGAGGTCCGGGGAGCTGTTTTTT.

The sample holds a few counts of this clonotype. The rearrangement joins TRBV5-1 to TRBJ1-5; TRBD1 agrees at 7 bases. CDR3 length: 16 residues. Germline V gene data show CDR1 as SGHRS and CDR2 as YFSETQ. V shed 1 base, J shed 0 bases, and the junction held 4 bases outside the gene matches. Here the CDR3 DNA reads TGCGCCAGCAGCTTGTCTGGGACAGATAGCAATCAGCCCCAGCATTTT. Residues: CASSLSGTDSNQPQHF.

The chain couples TRBV9 to TRBJ2-1, with 14 bases fitting TRBD2. Germline lookup yields CDR1 SGDLS and CDR2 YYNGEE. There are 17 residues in the CDR3. V lost 3 bases to trimming and J lost 13 bases; unmatched junction nucleotides: 15. The CDR3 DNA reads as TGTGCCAGCAGCGACGGGACTAGCGGGGGAGAACAAGAGACCCAGTTCTTC. It is translated as CASSDGTSGGEQETQFF.

This chain uses TRBV3-1 with TRBJ2-1, with TRBD2 matching 12 bases. Germline CDR1 LGHDT, CDR2 YNNKEL (reference sequence). V lost 3 bases and J lost 5; bases outside the gene matches: 2. CDR3 size: 15 residues. CDR3 residues: CASSHRLAGDNEQFF. As DNA, the CDR3 is TGTGCCAGCAGCCACAGACTAGCGGGGGACAATGAGCAGTTCTTC.

The chain combines TRBV24-1 with TRBJ2-3; D might be TRBD1 or TRBD2, each matching 6 bases. Trimming removed 7 bases from V and 0 bases from J, with 10 bases in between. This CDR3 region has 14 residues. The germline gives CDR1 KGHDR, CDR2 SFDVKD. The CDR3 loop reads CATSGGGSTDTQYF. The CDR3 DNA is TGTGCCACCAGCGGGGGCGGGAGCACAGATACGCAGTATTTT.

The gene calls are TRBV6-5 and TRBJ2-7; TRBD2 matches 8 bases. CDR1 is MNHEY and CDR2 is SVGAGI in the germline V gene. This CDR3 has 18 residues. Losses at the gene ends were 5 bases for V and 7 bases for J; bases not matched to a gene: 22. DNA of the CDR3: TGTGCCAGCAGTACCCGATCGAGCCCGGGGGGGAGTAGGGATGAGCAGTACTTC. Residues: CASSTRSSPGGSRDEQYF.

This clonotype was counted only a few times. The J gene is TRBJ1-3, the V gene TRBV20-1; D may be TRBD1 (5 bases). Trimming pared 7 bases from V and 3 bases from J, leaving 7 bases between. The germline V gene has CDR1 DFQATT and CDR2 SNEGSKA (reference sequence). The CDR3 is 11 amino acids. CDR3 sequence reads: CSGGIGNTIYF. DNA of the CDR3: TGCAGTGGGGGGATTGGAAACACCATATATTTT.

This clonotype was recorded a few times. The genes are TRBV5-1 and TRBJ2-1; possibly TRBD1 or TRBD2 for D (5 bases each). The CDR3 has 15 amino acids. V gave up 1 base and J gave up 3 bases, with 11 bases separating them. Germline CDR1 reads SGHRS; CDR2 reads YFSETQ. CDR3 nucleotide sequence: TGCGCCAGCAGCTTGTCGTGGGGGAGCTACAATGAGCAGTTCTTC. Amino acid sequence: CASSLSWGSYNEQFF.

The chain's CDR3 is CASTKHPSGGQFF. CDR3 sequence (DNA): TGTGCCAGCACCAAACACCCCTCGGGTGGGCAGTTCTTC. V and J are TRBV9 and TRBJ2-1; no clear D gene. V was clipped by 6 bases and J by 12 bases, with 19 bases between them. The CDR3 is 13 residues long. Germline CDR1 is SGDLS and CDR2 is YYNGEE.

This clonotype showed up just once. The chain links TRBV27 to TRBJ1-6; D possibly corresponds to TRBD1 (5 bases). Germline values: CDR1 MNHEY, CDR2 SMNVEV (reference sequence). The CDR3 has 15 residues. The V end was cut by 5 bases, the J end by 4 bases, with 12 bases between. CDR3 loop: CASSKPGPYNSPLHF. As DNA, the CDR3 is TGTGCCAGCAGTAAGCCAGGGCCGTATAATTCACCCCTCCACTTT.

This clonotype was counted a few times. The J gene is TRBJ2-1, the V gene TRBV15; TRBD2 is a possible D gene (6 bases). The V gene's germline CDR1 is LNHNV and CDR2 YYDKDF (reference sequence). This CDR3 contains 15 residues. V gave up 0 bases and J gave up 2 bases, with 8 bases separating them. The CDR3 bases are TGTGCCACCAGCAGAGAGGGGGGACCCTACAATGAGCAGTTCTTC. It yields the protein CATSREGGPYNEQFF.

This clonotype appeared a single time. The CDR3 loop reads CSASLAAQFF. The CDR3 bases are TGCAGTGCTAGTCTAGCAGCGCAGTTCTTC. The chain links TRBV20-1 to TRBJ2-1; the D gene is possibly TRBD2 (5 bases). Trimming took off 3 bases at V and 12 bases at J, with 9 bases between the two ends. This CDR3 spans 10 amino acids. Germline CDR1 and CDR2: DFQATT and SNEGSKA (reference sequence).

The chain combines TRBV11-2 with TRBJ2-5; D is unclear. Germline CDR1 reads SGHAT; CDR2 reads FQNNGV. The CDR3 has 13 residues. Trimming stripped 4 bases from V and 0 bases from J, with 6 bases between. CDR3 DNA: TGTGCCAGCAGCTGGGCGTACCAAGAGACCCAGTACTTC. Amino acid sequence: CASSWAYQETQYF. The entire variable domain, with the rest obtained from reference TRBV11-2 and TRBJ2-5, is as follows: EAGVAQSPRYKIIEKRQSVAFWCNPISGHATLYWYQQILGQGPKLLIQFQNNGVVDDSQLPKDRFSAERLKGVDSTLKIQPAKLEDSAVYLCASSWAYQETQYFGPGTRLLVL.

The sample holds a few counts of this clonotype. V gene TRBV3-1 combines with J gene TRBJ1-1; possible D gene TRBD1, 5 bases. V dropped 4 bases and J dropped 0 bases, with 15 bases sitting between them. The CDR3 has 16 amino acids. Germline loops: CDR1 LGHDT, CDR2 YNNKEL (reference sequence). CDR3 in amino acids: CASSPPGRLLNTEAFF. DNA of the CDR3: TGTGCCAGCAGCCCTCCGGGACGGCTATTGAACACTGAAGCTTTCTTT.